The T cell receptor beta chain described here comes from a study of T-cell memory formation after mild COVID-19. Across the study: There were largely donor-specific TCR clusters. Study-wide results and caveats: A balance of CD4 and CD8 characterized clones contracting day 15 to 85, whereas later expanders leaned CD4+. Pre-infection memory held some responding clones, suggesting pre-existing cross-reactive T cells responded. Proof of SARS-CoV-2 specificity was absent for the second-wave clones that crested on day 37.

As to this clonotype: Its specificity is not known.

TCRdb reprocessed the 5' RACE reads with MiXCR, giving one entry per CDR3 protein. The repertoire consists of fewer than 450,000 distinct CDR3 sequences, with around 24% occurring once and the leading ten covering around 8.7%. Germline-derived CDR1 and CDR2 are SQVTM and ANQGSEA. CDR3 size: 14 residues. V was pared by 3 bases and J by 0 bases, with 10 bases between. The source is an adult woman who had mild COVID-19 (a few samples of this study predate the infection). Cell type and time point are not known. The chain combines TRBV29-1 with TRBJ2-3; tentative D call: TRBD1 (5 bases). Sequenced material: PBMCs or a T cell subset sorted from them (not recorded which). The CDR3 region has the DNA TGCAGCGTTGATTTGAGACAGAGCACAGATACGCAGTATTTT. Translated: CSVDLRQSTDTQYF.